In this sample, the clone carrying this T cell receptor beta chain turned up once. The antigen is not known. This sample was taken from a study of T cells and copy number aberrations in small-cell lung cancer. CDR1 is MNHEY, CDR2 SVGAGI, per germline. The length of the CDR3 is 15 residues. The trim removed 5 bases at V and 8 bases at J, leaving 7 bases unmatched. Profiling relied on immunoSEQ multiplex PCR, and the TCRdb table lists in-frame clones only, not all of them. In the table there are over a thousand clones, about four fifths of which are singletons. No donor received preoperative chemotherapy or radiotherapy, or immunotherapy before or after surgery. Normal lung tissue came from at least 2 cm beyond the tumor margin and showed no malignant cells. Whole-study results and caveats: Versus adjacent lung, tumor T-cell richness and clonality were lower; density nonsignificantly.

The rearrangement joins TRBV6-5 to TRBJ1-4; TRBD1 matches at 11 bases. Sequencing was done on a sample of normal tissue next to the tumor. The TCR originated in a man aged 55 to 70 with small cell lung cancer. This chain's CDR3 is CASSAAGTGGEKLFF. Written as DNA, the CDR3 is TGTGCCAGCAGTGCCGCCGGGACAGGGGGGGAAAAACTGTTTTTT.